This T cell receptor (beta chain) is from a study of Graves' ophthalmopathy and Graves' hyperthyroidism. Whole-study results and caveats: Blood repertoires reportedly contained most expanded thyroid clonotypes above 0.001 frequency. An 81.08% specificity and 85% to 90% sensitivity were achieved by a 13-signature model that separated ophthalmopathy from stable hyperthyroidism.

V was clipped by 3 bases and J by 4 bases, with 18 bases between them. The CDR3 is 15 amino acids. Germline V gene sequence: CDR1 DFQATT, CDR2 SNEGSKA (reference sequence). About this clonotype: No antigen is known for it. A much larger clone differs by one base, so this may be a read error.

Uncontrolled infections, other autoimmune diseases, pregnancy or lactation barred patients from enrollment. Beta-chain TCR CDR3 regions were amplified from RNA transcripts. Investigators did first-round RT-PCR with HTBI primers, then second-round multiplex PCR. TCRdb reprocessed the multiplex PCR reads with MiXCR, giving one entry per CDR3 protein. Among 450,000 to 600,000 distinct CDR3 sequences listed, 35% to 45% were seen once. The specimen sequenced was peripheral blood or thyroid tissue (not recorded which). The origin of this receptor is an adult man with Graves' hyperthyroidism. The chain is built from TRBV20-1 and TRBJ1-1; perhaps TRBD1 as D (5 bases). The CDR3 DNA sequence: TGCAGTGCTAGGGCCGGGTCAGGGATCGGCACTGAAGCTTTCTTT. This sequence encodes CSARAGSGIGTEAFF.